This TCR beta chain was documented in a study of OX40 agonist ivuxolimab in advanced cancers. The ends were cut back, 4 bases at V and 2 bases at J, with 9 bases in the middle. The CDR3 has 14 amino acids. Germline V gene lookup returns CDR1 WNHNN and CDR2 SYGVQD (reference sequence). Generated by immunoSEQ multiplex PCR, the TCRdb table keeps only in-frame clones and is missing some. This sample has 80,000 to 95,000 clones, with roughly 84% found just once. Here the sequenced sample was CD4+ or CD8+ T cells sorted from blood, taken in a trial of the OX40 agonist ivuxolimab. The chain links TRBV10-1 to TRBJ2-4; maybe TRBD1 (6 bases). This TCR came from an adult with an advanced solid tumor such as melanoma, head and neck, liver or kidney cancer. The CDR3 bases are TGCGCCAGCAGTGCGGGGACATCCAAAAACATTCAGTACTTC. It encodes CASSAGTSKNIQYF.